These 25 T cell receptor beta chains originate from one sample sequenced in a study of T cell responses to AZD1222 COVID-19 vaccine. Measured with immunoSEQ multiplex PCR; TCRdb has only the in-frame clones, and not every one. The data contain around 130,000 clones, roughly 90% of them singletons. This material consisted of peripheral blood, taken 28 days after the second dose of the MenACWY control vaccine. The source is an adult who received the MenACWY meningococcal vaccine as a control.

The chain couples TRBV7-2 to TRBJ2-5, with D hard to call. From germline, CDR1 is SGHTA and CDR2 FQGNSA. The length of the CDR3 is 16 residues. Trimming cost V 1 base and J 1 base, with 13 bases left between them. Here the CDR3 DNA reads TGTGCCAGCAGCTTAGGTCTAGTTTTATCCCAAGAGACCCAGTACTTC. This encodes CASSLGLVLSQETQYF.

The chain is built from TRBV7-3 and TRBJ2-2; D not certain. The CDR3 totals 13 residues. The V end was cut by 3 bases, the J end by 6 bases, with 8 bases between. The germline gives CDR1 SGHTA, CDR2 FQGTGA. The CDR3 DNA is TGTGCCAGCAGCTTTGGTGGGCCCGGGGAGCTGTTTTTT. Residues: CASSFGGPGELFF.

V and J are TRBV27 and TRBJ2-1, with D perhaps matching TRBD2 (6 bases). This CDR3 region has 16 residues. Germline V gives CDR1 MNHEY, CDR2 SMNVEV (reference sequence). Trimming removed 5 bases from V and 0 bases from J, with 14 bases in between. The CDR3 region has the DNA TGTGCCAGCAGTCGAGATACGACTAGCTCCTACAATGAGCAGTTCTTC. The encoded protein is CASSRDTTSSYNEQFF.

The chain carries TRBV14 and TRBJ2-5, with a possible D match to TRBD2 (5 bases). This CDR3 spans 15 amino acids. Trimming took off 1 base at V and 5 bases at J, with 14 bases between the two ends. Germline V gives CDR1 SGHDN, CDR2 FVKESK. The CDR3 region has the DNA TGTGCCAGCAGCCAAGGGCGAGGGTGGGGTGAGACCCAGTACTTC. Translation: CASSQGRGWGETQYF.

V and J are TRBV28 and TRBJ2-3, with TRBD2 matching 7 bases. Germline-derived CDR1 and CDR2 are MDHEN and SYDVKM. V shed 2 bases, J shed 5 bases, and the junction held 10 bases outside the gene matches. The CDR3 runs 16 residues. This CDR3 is CASSLDEAGVGDTQYF. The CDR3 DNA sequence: TGTGCCAGCAGTTTAGACGAGGCGGGAGTGGGAGATACGCAGTATTTT.

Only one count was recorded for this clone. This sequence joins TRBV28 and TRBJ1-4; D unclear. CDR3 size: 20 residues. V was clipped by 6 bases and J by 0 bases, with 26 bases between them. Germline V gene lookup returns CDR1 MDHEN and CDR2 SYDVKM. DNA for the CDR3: TGTGCCAGCAGGGGCGACGGACGGACGGGCCCCAAGGCAACTAATGAAAAACTGTTTTTT. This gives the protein CASRGDGRTGPKATNEKLFF.

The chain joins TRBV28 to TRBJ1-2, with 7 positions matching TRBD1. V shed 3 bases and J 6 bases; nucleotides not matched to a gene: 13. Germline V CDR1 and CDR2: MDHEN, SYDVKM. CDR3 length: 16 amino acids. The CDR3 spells CASSFLAGTAQDGYTF. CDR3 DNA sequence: TGTGCCAGCAGTTTTTTAGCCGGGACAGCGCAGGATGGCTACACCTTC.

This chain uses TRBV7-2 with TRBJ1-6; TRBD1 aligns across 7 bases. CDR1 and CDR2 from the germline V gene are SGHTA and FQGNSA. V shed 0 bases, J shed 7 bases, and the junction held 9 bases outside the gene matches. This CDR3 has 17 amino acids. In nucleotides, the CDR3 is TGTGCCAGCAGCTTAGCCTCAATTACAGGGGTAAATTCACCCCTCCACTTT. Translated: CASSLASITGVNSPLHF.

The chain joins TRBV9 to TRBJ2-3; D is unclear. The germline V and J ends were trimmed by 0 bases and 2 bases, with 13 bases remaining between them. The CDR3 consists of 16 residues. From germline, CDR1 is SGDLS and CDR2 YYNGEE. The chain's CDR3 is CASSVGYQPYTDTQYF. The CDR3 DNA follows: TGTGCCAGCAGCGTAGGCTACCAACCCTACACAGATACGCAGTATTTT. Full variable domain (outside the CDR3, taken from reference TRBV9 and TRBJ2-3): DSGVTQTPKHLITATGQRVTLRCSPRSGDLSVYWYQQSLDQGLQFLIQYYNGEERAKGNILERFSAQQFPDLHSELNLSSLELGDSALYFCASSVGYQPYTDTQYFGPGTRLTVL.

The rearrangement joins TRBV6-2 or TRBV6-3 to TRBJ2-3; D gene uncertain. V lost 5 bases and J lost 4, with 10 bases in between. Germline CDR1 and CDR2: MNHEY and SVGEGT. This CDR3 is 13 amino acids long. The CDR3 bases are TGTGCCAGCAGTCGTACAGACTCAGATACGCAGTATTTT. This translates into CASSRTDSDTQYF.

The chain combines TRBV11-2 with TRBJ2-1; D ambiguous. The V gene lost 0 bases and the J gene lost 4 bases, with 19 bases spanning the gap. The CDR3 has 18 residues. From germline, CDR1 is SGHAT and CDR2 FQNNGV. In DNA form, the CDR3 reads TGTGCCAGCAGCTTAGAGCCATCTCAAAGAGCCCAGTACAATGAGCAGTTCTTC. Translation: CASSLEPSQRAQYNEQFF.

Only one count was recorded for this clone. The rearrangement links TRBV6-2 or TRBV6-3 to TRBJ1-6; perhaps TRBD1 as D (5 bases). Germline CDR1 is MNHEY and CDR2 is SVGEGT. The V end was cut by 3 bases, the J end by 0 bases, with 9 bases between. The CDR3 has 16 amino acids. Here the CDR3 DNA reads TGTGCCAGCAGTTATGGGGCGAGCTCCTATAATTCACCCCTCCACTTT. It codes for CASSYGASSYNSPLHF.

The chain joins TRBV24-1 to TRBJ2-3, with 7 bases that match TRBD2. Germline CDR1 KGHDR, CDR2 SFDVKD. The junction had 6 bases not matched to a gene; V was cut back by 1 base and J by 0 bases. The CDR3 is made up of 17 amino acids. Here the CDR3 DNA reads TGTGCCACCAGTGATTTCGGAGGGAGGGCAAGCACAGATACGCAGTATTTT. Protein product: CATSDFGGRASTDTQYF.

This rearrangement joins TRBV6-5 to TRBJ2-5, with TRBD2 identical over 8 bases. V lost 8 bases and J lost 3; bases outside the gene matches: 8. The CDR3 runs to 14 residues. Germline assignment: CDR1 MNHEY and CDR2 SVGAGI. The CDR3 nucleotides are TGTGCCAGCCGCTCCAGCGGGAGTAAAGAGACCCAGTACTTC. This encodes CASRSSGSKETQYF.

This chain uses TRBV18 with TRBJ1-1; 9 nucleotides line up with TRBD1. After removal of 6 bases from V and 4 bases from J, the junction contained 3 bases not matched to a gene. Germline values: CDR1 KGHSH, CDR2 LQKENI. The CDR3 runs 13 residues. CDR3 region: CASSDRGVTEAFF. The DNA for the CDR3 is TGTGCCAGCTCCGACAGGGGGGTCACTGAAGCTTTCTTT.

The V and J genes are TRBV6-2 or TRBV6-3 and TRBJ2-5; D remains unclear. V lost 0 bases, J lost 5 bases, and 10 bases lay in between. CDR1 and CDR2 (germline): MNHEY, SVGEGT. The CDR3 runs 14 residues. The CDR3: CASSYSGAGETQYF. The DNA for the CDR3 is TGTGCCAGCAGTTACTCTGGCGCCGGGGAGACCCAGTACTTC.

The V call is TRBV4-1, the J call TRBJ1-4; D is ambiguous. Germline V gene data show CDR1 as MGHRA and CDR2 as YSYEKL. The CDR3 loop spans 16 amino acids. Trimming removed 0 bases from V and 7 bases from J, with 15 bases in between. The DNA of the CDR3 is TGCGCCAGCAGCCAAGACCCCGGATTATCGAGTGAAAAACTGTTTTTT. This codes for CASSQDPGLSSEKLFF.

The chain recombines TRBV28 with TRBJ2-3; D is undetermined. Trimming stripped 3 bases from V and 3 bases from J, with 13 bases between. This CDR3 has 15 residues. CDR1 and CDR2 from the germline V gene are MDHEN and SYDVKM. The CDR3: CASSFVRSTTDTQYF. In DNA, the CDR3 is TGTGCCAGCAGTTTTGTCAGATCGACGACAGATACGCAGTATTTT.

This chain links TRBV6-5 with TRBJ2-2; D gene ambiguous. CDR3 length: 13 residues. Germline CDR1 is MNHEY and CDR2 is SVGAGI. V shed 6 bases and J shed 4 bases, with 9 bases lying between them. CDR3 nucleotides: TGTGCCAGCAGGACCTGGACCACCGGGGAGCTGTTTTTT. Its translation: CASRTWTTGELFF.

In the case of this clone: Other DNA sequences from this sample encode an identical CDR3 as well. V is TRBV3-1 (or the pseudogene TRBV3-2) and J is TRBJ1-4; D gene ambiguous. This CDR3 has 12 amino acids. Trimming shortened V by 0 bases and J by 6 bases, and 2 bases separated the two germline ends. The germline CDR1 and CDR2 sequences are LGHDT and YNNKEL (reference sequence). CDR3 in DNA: TGTGCCAGCAGCCAAGAGGATGAAAAACTGTTTTTT. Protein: CASSQEDEKLFF.

CDR3 in amino acids: CASRLALGNEQYV. CDR3 in DNA: TGTGCAAGTCGCTTAGCGCTCGGGAACGAGCAGTACGTC. The chain carries TRBV12-2 and TRBJ2-7; TRBD2, as called in the table, went unchecked against the DNA. TRBV12-2 constitutes a pseudogene. This CDR3 spans 13 amino acids.

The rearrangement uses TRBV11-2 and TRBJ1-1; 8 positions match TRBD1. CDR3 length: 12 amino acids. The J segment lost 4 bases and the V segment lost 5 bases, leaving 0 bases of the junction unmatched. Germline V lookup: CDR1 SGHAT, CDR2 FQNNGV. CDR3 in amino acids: CASSTGGTEAFF. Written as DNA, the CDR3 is TGTGCCAGCAGCACAGGGGGCACTGAAGCTTTCTTT.

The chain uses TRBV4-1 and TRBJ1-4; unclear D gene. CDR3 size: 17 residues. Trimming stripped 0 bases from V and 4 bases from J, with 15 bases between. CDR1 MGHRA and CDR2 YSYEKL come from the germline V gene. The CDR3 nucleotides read TGCGCCAGCAGCCAAGAAAAAGTGCAGATAGGTAATGAAAAACTGTTTTTT. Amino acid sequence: CASSQEKVQIGNEKLFF.

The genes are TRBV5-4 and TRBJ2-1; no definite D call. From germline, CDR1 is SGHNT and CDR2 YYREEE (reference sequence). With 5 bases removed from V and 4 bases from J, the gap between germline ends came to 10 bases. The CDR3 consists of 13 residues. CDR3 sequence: CASRSQGYNEQFF. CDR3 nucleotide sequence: TGTGCCAGCAGGTCTCAAGGGTACAATGAGCAGTTCTTC.

Here the CDR3 DNA reads TGTGCCAGCAGCCAAGCTAGCGGGACCTACGAGCAGTACTTC. It encodes CASSQASGTYEQYF. The V gene is TRBV14, the J gene TRBJ2-7; 9 nucleotides line up with TRBD2. In germline, CDR1 is SGHDN, CDR2 FVKESK. V lost 1 base, J lost 2 bases, and 0 bases stayed unmatched. This CDR3 comprises 14 residues.